The 29 T cell receptor beta chains presented below share a single source sample, sequenced in a study of cytomegalovirus exposure and HLA in healthy donors (dated by TCRdb to 2017 to 2019). The library was generated by the immunoSEQ multiplex PCR assay. For the multiplex PCR, a mixture combining 60 forward primers for TCR Vbeta segments and 13 reverse primers for TCR Jbeta segments was used. The table was pulled from immuneACCESS by TCRdb, which kept in-frame rearrangements only. Such tables lose some clones; where checked, under half of the loss comes from unresolved V genes, and the rest has no known cause. The sample table lists over 250,000 clones, roughly 85% of them with a count of one. The top ten constitute roughly 4% of the sample. Sequencing input: PBMCs. These receptors were collected from a man in his forties or fifties in good health and CMV-seropositive.

The chain carries TRBV2 and TRBJ2-7; 8 bases fit TRBD1. Germline CDR1 is SNHLY and CDR2 is FYNNEI. The CDR3 consists of 15 residues. With V trimmed by 6 bases and J by 1 base, 8 bases remained unmatched. CDR3: CASSPGQGGSYEQYF. CDR3 bases: TGTGCCAGCAGCCCAGGACAGGGTGGATCCTACGAGCAGTACTTC.

Notes on this clone: At one of its ends the junction is not consistent with the germline gene, which may arise from a read error. The CDR3 loop reads CSSSLTGSNQPQHF. The CDR3 bases are TGTTCCAGCAGCTTAACGGGAAGCAATCAGCCCCAGCATTTT. This sequence joins TRBV7-9 and TRBJ1-5, with D unclear. The CDR3 is 14 amino acids. CDR1 is SEHNR, CDR2 FQNEAQ, per germline (reference sequence).

Comment on this clone: Other DNA variants within this sample encode the same CDR3. The rearrangement links TRBV6-1 to TRBJ2-7; 11 nucleotides align to TRBD2. CDR3 size: 16 residues. The germline V gene encodes CDR1 MNHNS and CDR2 SASEGT. Trimming at V came to 3 bases and at J to 2 bases, leaving 6 bases not matched to a gene. This CDR3 is CASSEATSGNPYEQYF. In DNA, the CDR3 is TGTGCCAGCAGTGAGGCGACTAGCGGGAACCCCTACGAGCAGTACTTC.

This rearrangement joins TRBV11-3 to TRBJ2-3; D unresolved. This CDR3 spans 12 amino acids. The germline V gene has CDR1 SGHNT and CDR2 YENEEA. Trimming removed 5 bases at V and 6 bases at J, with 9 bases between. CDR3 sequence: CASSQTADTQYF. As DNA, the CDR3 is TGTGCCAGCAGCCAAACAGCCGATACGCAGTATTTT.

This clone is a singleton in its sample. V is TRBV11-2 and J is TRBJ2-1, with TRBD2 matching over 10 bases. The germline gives CDR1 SGHAT, CDR2 FQNNGV. J lost 5 bases, V lost 7 bases, and 14 bases had no gene match. The CDR3 extends over 17 amino acids. CDR3: CASILGVAGGRNNEQFF. CDR3 sequence (DNA): TGTGCCAGCATCCTTGGAGTAGCGGGAGGCAGGAACAATGAGCAGTTCTTC.

The rearrangement links TRBV4-3 to TRBJ2-5, with TRBD2 matching over 8 bases. CDR3 size: 17 residues. V dropped 4 bases and J dropped 5; count of bases not matched to a gene: 15. Germline CDR1 and CDR2: LGHNA and YSLEER. The CDR3 DNA follows: TGCGCCAGCAGCCGCCCGGGACTAGGTGGATTATGGGAGACCCAGTACTTC. This translates into CASSRPGLGGLWETQYF.

This chain joins TRBV19 and TRBJ2-7; D not resolved. CDR3 length: 15 residues. V was clipped by 4 bases and J by 5 bases, with 18 bases between them. Germline CDR1 reads LNHDA; CDR2 reads SQIVND (reference sequence). CDR3 sequence reads: CASSNDGLVTDEQYF. In DNA, the CDR3 is TGTGCCAGTAGTAATGATGGCCTAGTAACCGACGAGCAGTACTTC.

CDR3 sequence reads: CASSLRTSRNNEQYF. As DNA, the CDR3 is TGTGCCAGCAGTCTTCGAACTAGCAGGAACAACGAGCAGTACTTC. The chain joins TRBV6-5 to TRBJ2-7, with D tentatively TRBD2 (6 bases). V was cut by 5 bases and J by 5 bases, with 19 bases left in between. Germline V gene data show CDR1 as MNHEY and CDR2 as SVGAGI. The CDR3 has 15 residues.

The chain combines TRBV7-4 with TRBJ1-5; D is ambiguous. CDR3 length: 18 amino acids. Germline loops: CDR1 SGHVT, CDR2 SQSDAQ. V lost 5 bases and J lost 0, with 20 bases in between. The CDR3 spells CASSTPPGSDHSNQPQHF. In DNA form, the CDR3 reads TGTGCCAGCAGCACGCCGCCGGGGTCGGACCATAGCAATCAGCCCCAGCATTTT. The full variable domain, its missing parts supplied by reference TRBV7-4 and TRBJ1-5, is GAGVSQSPRYKVAKRGRDVALRCDSISGHVTLYWYRQTLGQGSEVLTYSQSDAQRDKSGRPSGRFSAERPERSVSTLKIQRTEQGDSAVYLCASSTPPGSDHSNQPQHFGDGTRLSIL.

V gene TRBV6-5 combines with J gene TRBJ1-1; D may be TRBD1 (5 bases). The CDR3 runs to 15 residues. V lost 1 base to trimming and J lost 3 bases, with 12 bases between them. The V gene's germline CDR1 is MNHEY and CDR2 SVGAGI. The CDR3 here is CASSYYKTGYTEAFF. The CDR3 DNA is TGTGCCAGCAGTTACTATAAAACAGGATACACTGAAGCTTTCTTT.

This chain uses TRBV7-9 with TRBJ1-1; D is unclear. The CDR3 is 15 residues long. The germline V gene has CDR1 SEHNR and CDR2 FQNEAQ (reference sequence). V was cut by 4 bases and J by 1 base, with 13 bases left in between. The CDR3 DNA sequence: TGTGCCAGCAGCTACGACTCGCTAACGAACACTGAAGCTTTCTTT. It encodes CASSYDSLTNTEAFF.

The chain couples TRBV5-6 to TRBJ1-2; TRBD1 matches 10 bases. V was pared by 3 bases and J by 8 bases, with 7 bases of the junction left unmatched. In germline, CDR1 is SGHDT, CDR2 YYEEEE. CDR3 length: 14 residues. As DNA, the CDR3 is TGTGCCAGCAGCTCAATAGACAGGGGGCTAGGCTACACCTTC. The encoded protein is CASSSIDRGLGYTF.

The rearrangement joins TRBV30 to TRBJ2-1, with D possibly matching TRBD2 (5 bases). The CDR3 covers 14 residues. V was shortened by 8 bases and J by 1 base, with 15 bases between the two germline ends. In germline, CDR1 is GTSNPN, CDR2 SVGIG (reference sequence). The CDR3 spells CAIERMRSYNEQFF. In DNA, the CDR3 is TGTGCCATCGAGCGGATGCGGTCCTACAATGAGCAGTTCTTC.

V and J are TRBV6-5 and TRBJ2-2; D may be TRBD1 (5 bases). Germline V lookup: CDR1 MNHEY, CDR2 SVGAGI. V was pared by 5 bases and J by 6 bases, with 16 bases between. The CDR3 has 15 amino acids. The CDR3: CASSRPGQGAGELFF. For the CDR3, the DNA is TGTGCCAGCAGTCGCCCCGGACAAGGGGCCGGGGAGCTGTTTTTT.

CDR3 in DNA: TGTGCCAGCTCACCACCGGGGGGACGGTTAACCGGGGAGCTGTTTTTT. Translating it yields CASSPPGGRLTGELFF. This sequence joins TRBV18 and TRBJ2-2, with D perhaps TRBD2 (6 bases). CDR3 length: 16 amino acids. V shed 0 bases and J shed 5 bases, with 13 bases lying between them. CDR1 is KGHSH, CDR2 LQKENI, per germline.

The V call is TRBV27, the J call TRBJ2-3; 8 nucleotides agree with TRBD2. The CDR3 is made up of 16 amino acids. The germline V gene encodes CDR1 MNHEY and CDR2 SMNVEV (reference sequence). V trimming: 7 bases; J trimming: 4 bases; junction bases outside the gene matches: 13. The CDR3 loop is CASTLRGIAGPDTQYF. The CDR3 DNA reads TGTGCCAGCACCTTACGAGGGATAGCGGGACCAGATACGCAGTATTTT.

CDR3 in amino acids: CASSPQVSGNEKLFF. Here the CDR3 DNA reads TGCGCCAGCAGCCCCCAGGTCAGCGGTAATGAAAAACTGTTTTTT. V gene TRBV5-1 combines with J gene TRBJ1-4, with D unclear. CDR1 and CDR2 from the germline V gene are SGHRS and YFSETQ. The CDR3 is 15 residues long. Trimming shortened V by 4 bases and J by 4 bases, and 14 bases separated the two germline ends.

This rearrangement joins TRBV10-3 to TRBJ2-1; no clear D. CDR3 length equals 15 residues. V lost 3 bases and J 7 bases, leaving 16 bases between the germline ends. The V gene's germline CDR1 is ENHRY and CDR2 SYGVKD. The CDR3, as DNA: TGTGCCATCAGTGACCCGGGTTTGGATGGGAATGAGCAGTTCTTC. Its translation is CAISDPGLDGNEQFF.

The chain is built from TRBV5-1 and TRBJ2-1; a weak D match, TRBD2 (6 bases). V was clipped by 0 bases and J by 0 bases, with 10 bases between them. The germline V gene encodes CDR1 SGHRS and CDR2 YFSETQ. The CDR3 has 16 amino acids. This CDR3 reads CASSLGSGGSYNEQFF. The CDR3 bases are TGCGCCAGCAGCTTGGGCTCCGGGGGCTCCTACAATGAGCAGTTCTTC.

The rearrangement joins TRBV7-9 to TRBJ2-3; TRBD1 matches at 8 bases. Trimming at V came to 6 bases and at J to 3 bases, leaving 5 bases not matched to a gene. This CDR3 comprises 14 residues. Germline V lookup: CDR1 SEHNR, CDR2 FQNEAQ (reference sequence). DNA of the CDR3: TGTGCCAGCAGAATTACAGGGGGGACAGATACGCAGTATTTT. Its translation is CASRITGGTDTQYF.

The CDR3 DNA reads TGTGCCAGCCAAAAGGAGGCGAACACTGAAGCTTTCTTT. It encodes CASQKEANTEAFF. This chain connects TRBV7-3 to TRBJ1-1; the D is unclear. Germline V gene lookup returns CDR1 SGHTA and CDR2 FQGTGA. The CDR3 loop spans 13 amino acids. Trimming left V 8 bases short and J 1 base short, with 11 bases between. Together with reference TRBV7-3 and TRBJ1-1, the CDR3 gives the full variable domain: GAGVSQTPSNKVTEKGKYVELRCDPISGHTALYWYRQSLGQGPEFLIYFQGTGAADDSGLPNDRFFAVRPEGSVSTLKIQRTERGDSAVYLCASQKEANTEAFFGQGTRLTVV.

The V and J genes are TRBV7-9 and TRBJ2-3; TRBD2 aligns across 7 bases. Per germline, CDR1 SEHNR and CDR2 FQNEAQ (reference sequence). Trimming took 5 bases from V and 0 from J; bases not matched to a gene: 5. CDR3 size: 15 residues. This CDR3 reads CASSPTSVSTDTQYF. The CDR3 nucleotides read TGTGCCAGCAGCCCTACTAGCGTAAGCACAGATACGCAGTATTTT. The whole variable domain, filled in from reference TRBV7-9 and TRBJ2-3, reads DTGVSQNPRHKITKRGQNVTFRCDPISEHNRLYWYRQTLGQGPEFLTYFQNEAQLEKSRLLSDRFSAERPKGSFSTLEIQRTEQGDSAMYLCASSPTSVSTDTQYFGPGTRLTVL.

The rearrangement links TRBV30 to TRBJ2-1; the match to TRBD2 covers 8 bases. The CDR3 is 16 amino acids. J lost 0 bases, V lost 7 bases, and 11 bases had no gene match. Per the germline V gene, CDR1 is GTSNPN and CDR2 is SVGIG (reference sequence). The CDR3, as DNA: TGTGCCTTGGATTCGGGAGGGAGGGTCTCCTACAATGAGCAGTTCTTC. Translating it yields CALDSGGRVSYNEQFF.

CDR3 bases: TGTGCCAGCAGCCCCGGGACAGTAGAGCAGTACTTC. It is translated as CASSPGTVEQYF. The chain has TRBV7-6 and TRBJ2-7; 7 nucleotides agree with TRBD1. This CDR3 is built from 12 residues. In germline, CDR1 is SGHVS, CDR2 FNYEAQ. V shed 5 bases, J shed 7 bases, and the junction held 5 bases outside the gene matches.

The CDR3 DNA reads TGTGCCAGCAGCTTAATGGCCGGAGGGCCGATAAATGAGCAGTTCTTC. This encodes CASSLMAGGPINEQFF. The chain couples TRBV13 to TRBJ2-1; the D gene is possibly TRBD2 (6 bases). The V end lost 2 bases, the J end lost 7 bases, and 18 bases lay between the germline ends. Germline V gives CDR1 PRHDT, CDR2 FYEKMQ (reference sequence). The CDR3 sequence is 16 residues long.

This clone was counted between two and nine times. The chain recombines TRBV29-1 with TRBJ2-3; D is perhaps TRBD1 (6 bases). The CDR3 totals 16 residues. Germline V gives CDR1 SQVTM, CDR2 ANQGSEA. V was shortened by 8 bases and J by 0 bases, with 21 bases between the two germline ends. The CDR3 bases are TGCAGCATACGACTTGGGGGCGGTACTAGCACAGATACGCAGTATTTT. Residues: CSIRLGGGTSTDTQYF.

The V call is TRBV6-6, the J call TRBJ2-7; the match to TRBD1 covers 7 bases. J gave up 7 bases and V 0 bases, and 9 bases lay outside the gene matches. From germline, CDR1 is MNHNY and CDR2 SVGAGI (reference sequence). The CDR3 extends over 15 amino acids. The CDR3 loop reads CASSYSSGGVGEQYF. CDR3 bases: TGTGCCAGCAGTTACTCGTCAGGGGGAGTTGGGGAGCAGTACTTC.

The chain combines TRBV6-5 with TRBJ2-5; tentatively, D is TRBD2 (7 bases). V shed 4 bases and J shed 4 bases, with 13 bases lying between them. The CDR3 totals 14 residues. Germline-derived CDR1 and CDR2 are MNHEY and SVGAGI. In DNA, the CDR3 is TGTGCCAGCAGTTCAGAAGGGGGGGGAGAGACCCAGTACTTC. It codes for CASSSEGGGETQYF.

The table lists this clone with a count of one. This chain connects TRBV27 to TRBJ1-2, with D perhaps TRBD1 (5 bases). CDR1 MNHEY and CDR2 SMNVEV come from the germline V gene (reference sequence). V lost 5 bases to trimming and J lost 5 bases, with 12 bases between them. CDR3 length: 13 residues. CDR3 region: CASSTDGGYGYTF. The CDR3 nucleotides read TGTGCCAGCAGTACAGACGGGGGGTATGGCTACACCTTC.